This T cell receptor (beta chain) originates from a study of identical twins. V lost 1 base to trimming and J lost 9 bases, with 10 bases between them. The germline V gene has CDR1 SGHAT and CDR2 FQNNGV. The CDR3 loop spans 13 amino acids. General study points: Modelling underestimated the level of out-of-frame TCR alpha sharing observed in monozygotic twins. Beta clonotypes that were abundant in cord blood contained fewer insertions, a pattern absent from memory repertoires.

Each cDNA held unique molecular identifiers, and template switching gave it a universal primer site. TCRdb reprocessed the 5' RACE reads with MiXCR, giving one entry per CDR3 protein. Of about 700,000 distinct CDR3 sequences listed, roughly 6% are singletons. This clonotype was found many times. Its specificity is not known. This receptor was taken from a young man in good health. The sequenced sample was naive T cells sorted from blood. This sequence joins TRBV11-2 and TRBJ2-1; D call uncertain. The CDR3 is CASSLGSGGEQFF. DNA for the CDR3: TGTGCCAGCAGCTTAGGATCAGGCGGTGAGCAGTTCTTC.